The 2 T cell receptor beta chains in this list originate from one sample, sequenced in a study of blood T cell repertoires in COVID-19. Libraries were prepared by immunoSEQ multiplex PCR; TCRdb keeps only in-frame clonotypes and omits some of them. The data hold about 140,000 clones, with 65% to 85% observed a single time. The sample was peripheral blood. The source of these receptors is a human donor in a cohort sampled during active COVID-19.

The gene calls are TRBV19 and TRBJ2-2; 7 bases match TRBD1. From germline, CDR1 is LNHDA and CDR2 SQIVND (reference sequence). The CDR3 spans 19 residues. The trim removed 6 bases at V and 0 bases at J, leaving 16 bases unmatched. CDR3 DNA: TGTGCCAGTAGGCCGCGACAGGGTCCCCAGTTCGCGAACACCGGGGAGCTGTTTTTT. Its protein is CASRPRQGPQFANTGELFF.

The chain combines TRBV3-1 (or the pseudogene TRBV3-2) with TRBJ2-5; maybe TRBD1 (5 bases). The ends were cut back, 4 bases at V and 5 bases at J, with 14 bases in the middle. This CDR3 is built from 14 residues. Germline V gene lookup returns CDR1 LGHDT and CDR2 YNNKEL (reference sequence). CDR3 in DNA: TGTGCCAGCAGCCGACGACAGAAGGCTGAGACCCAGTACTTC. Protein sequence: CASSRRQKAETQYF.